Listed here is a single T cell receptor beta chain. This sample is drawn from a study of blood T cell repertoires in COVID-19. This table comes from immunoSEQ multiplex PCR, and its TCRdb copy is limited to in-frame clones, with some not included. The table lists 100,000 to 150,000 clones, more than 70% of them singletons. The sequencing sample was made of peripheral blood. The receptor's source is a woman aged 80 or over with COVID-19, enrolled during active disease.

CDR3: CAISDPRTGGLILNTEAFF. The CDR3 region has the DNA TGTGCCATCAGTGATCCAAGGACAGGGGGCCTTATCCTGAACACTGAAGCTTTCTTT. J is TRBJ1-1 and V is TRBV10-3, with TRBD1 identical over 11 bases. The V gene's germline CDR1 is ENHRY and CDR2 SYGVKD. CDR3 length equals 19 residues. The junction had 12 bases not matched to a gene; V was cut back by 3 bases and J by 0 bases.